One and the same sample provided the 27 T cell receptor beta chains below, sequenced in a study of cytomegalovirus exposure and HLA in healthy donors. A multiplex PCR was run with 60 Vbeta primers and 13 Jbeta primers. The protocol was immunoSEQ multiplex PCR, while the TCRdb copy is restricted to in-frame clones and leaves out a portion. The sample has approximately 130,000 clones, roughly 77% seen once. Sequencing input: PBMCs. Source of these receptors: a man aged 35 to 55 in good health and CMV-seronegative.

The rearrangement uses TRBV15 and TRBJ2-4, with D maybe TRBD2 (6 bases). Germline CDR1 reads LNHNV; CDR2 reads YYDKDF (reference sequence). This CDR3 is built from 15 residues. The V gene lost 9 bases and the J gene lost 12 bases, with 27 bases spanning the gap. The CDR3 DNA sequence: TGTGCCACACGGCCGCGGGATTTTGGGTGGGTCAGTCAGTACTTC. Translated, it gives CATRPRDFGWVSQYF.

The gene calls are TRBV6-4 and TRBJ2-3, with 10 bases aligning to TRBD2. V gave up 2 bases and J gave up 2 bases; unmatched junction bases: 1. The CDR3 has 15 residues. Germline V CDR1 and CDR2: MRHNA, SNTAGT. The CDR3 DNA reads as TGTGCCAGCAGTGACAGCGGGGGGGCCACAGATACGCAGTATTTT. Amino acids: CASSDSGGATDTQYF.

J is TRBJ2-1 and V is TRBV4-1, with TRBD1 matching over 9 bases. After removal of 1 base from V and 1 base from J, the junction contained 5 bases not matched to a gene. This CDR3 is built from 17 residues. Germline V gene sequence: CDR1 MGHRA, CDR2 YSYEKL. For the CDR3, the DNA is TGCGCCAGCAGCCAAGGCCCCGGGACAGGGTCCTACAATGAGCAGTTCTTC. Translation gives CASSQGPGTGSYNEQFF.

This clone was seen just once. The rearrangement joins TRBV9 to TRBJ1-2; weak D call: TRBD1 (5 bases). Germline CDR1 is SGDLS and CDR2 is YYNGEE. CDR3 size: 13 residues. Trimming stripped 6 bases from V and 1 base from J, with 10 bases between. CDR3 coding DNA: TGTGCCAGCACATCGACAGTTAACTATGGCTACACCTTC. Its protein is CASTSTVNYGYTF. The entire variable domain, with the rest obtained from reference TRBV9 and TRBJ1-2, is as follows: DSGVTQTPKHLITATGQRVTLRCSPRSGDLSVYWYQQSLDQGLQFLIQYYNGEERAKGNILERFSAQQFPDLHSELNLSSLELGDSALYFCASTSTVNYGYTFGSGTRLTVV.

CDR3 nucleotide sequence: TGTGCCAGCAGCTTAGGTGCCCCAGGGGCTAATGAAAAACTGTTTTTT. It translates to CASSLGAPGANEKLFF. The chain recombines TRBV7-6 with TRBJ1-4; a possible D gene is TRBD1 (6 bases). The CDR3 runs to 16 residues. The germline V and J ends were trimmed by 1 base and 3 bases, with 12 bases remaining between them. Looked up from germline, CDR1 is SGHVS and CDR2 is FNYEAQ.

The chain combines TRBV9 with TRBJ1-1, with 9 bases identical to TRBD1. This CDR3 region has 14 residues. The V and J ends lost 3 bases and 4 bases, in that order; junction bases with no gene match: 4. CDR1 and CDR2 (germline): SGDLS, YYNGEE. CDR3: CASSATGGGTEAFF. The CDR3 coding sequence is TGTGCCAGCAGCGCAACAGGGGGCGGCACTGAAGCTTTCTTT.

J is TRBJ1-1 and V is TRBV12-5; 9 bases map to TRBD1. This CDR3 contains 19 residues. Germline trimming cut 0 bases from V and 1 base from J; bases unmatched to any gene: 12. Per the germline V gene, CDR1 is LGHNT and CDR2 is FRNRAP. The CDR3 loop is CASGLVNWKTGGPNTEAFF. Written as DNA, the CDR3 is TGTGCTAGTGGTTTGGTAAACTGGAAAACAGGGGGCCCGAACACTGAAGCTTTCTTT.

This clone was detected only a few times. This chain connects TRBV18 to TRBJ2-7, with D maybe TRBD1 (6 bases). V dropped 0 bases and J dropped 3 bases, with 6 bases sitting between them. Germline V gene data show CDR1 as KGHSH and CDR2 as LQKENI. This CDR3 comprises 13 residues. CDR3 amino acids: CASSPPGHYEQYF. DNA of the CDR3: TGTGCCAGCTCACCACCGGGACACTACGAGCAGTACTTC. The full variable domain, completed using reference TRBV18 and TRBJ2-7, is NAGVMQNPRHLVRRRGQEARLRCSPMKGHSHVYWYRQLPEEGLKFMVYLQKENIIDESGMPKERFSAEFPKEGPSILRIQQVVRGDSAAYFCASSPPGHYEQYFGPGTRLTVT.

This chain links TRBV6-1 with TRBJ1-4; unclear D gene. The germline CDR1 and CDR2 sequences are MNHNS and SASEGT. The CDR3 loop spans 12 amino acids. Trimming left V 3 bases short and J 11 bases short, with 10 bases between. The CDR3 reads CASSDPDWKLFF. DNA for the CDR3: TGTGCCAGCAGTGACCCCGACTGGAAACTGTTTTTT.

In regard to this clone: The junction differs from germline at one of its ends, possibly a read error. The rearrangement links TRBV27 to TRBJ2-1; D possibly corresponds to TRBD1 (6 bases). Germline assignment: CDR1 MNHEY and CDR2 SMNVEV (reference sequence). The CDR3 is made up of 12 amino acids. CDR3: CAGSWGTTEQFF. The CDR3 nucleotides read TGTGCCGGCAGTTGGGGGACAACCGAGCAGTTCTTC.

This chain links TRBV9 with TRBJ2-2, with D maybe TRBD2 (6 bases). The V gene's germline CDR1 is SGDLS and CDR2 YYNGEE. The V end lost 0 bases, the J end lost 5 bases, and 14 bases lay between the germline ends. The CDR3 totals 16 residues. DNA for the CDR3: TGTGCCAGCAGCGTAGGGATAGATGGGAGGACCGGGGAGCTGTTTTTT. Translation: CASSVGIDGRTGELFF.

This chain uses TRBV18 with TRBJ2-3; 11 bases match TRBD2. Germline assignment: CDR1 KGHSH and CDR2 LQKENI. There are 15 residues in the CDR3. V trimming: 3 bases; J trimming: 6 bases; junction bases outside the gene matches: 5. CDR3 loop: CASSPGLAGIDTQYF. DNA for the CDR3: TGTGCCAGCTCACCCGGACTAGCGGGCATTGATACGCAGTATTTT.

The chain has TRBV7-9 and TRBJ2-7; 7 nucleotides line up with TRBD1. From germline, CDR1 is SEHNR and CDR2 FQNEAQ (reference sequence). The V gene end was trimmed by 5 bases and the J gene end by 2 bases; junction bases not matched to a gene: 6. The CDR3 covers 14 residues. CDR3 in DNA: TGTGCCAGCAGCGTCTCTGGGACAGCCTACGAGCAGTACTTC. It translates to CASSVSGTAYEQYF.

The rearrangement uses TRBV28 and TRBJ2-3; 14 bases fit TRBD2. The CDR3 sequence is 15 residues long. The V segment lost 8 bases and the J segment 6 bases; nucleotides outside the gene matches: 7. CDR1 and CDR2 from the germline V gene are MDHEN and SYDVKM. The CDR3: CASGIGTSGSDTQYF. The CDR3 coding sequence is TGTGCCAGCGGGATTGGGACTAGCGGGAGTGATACGCAGTATTTT.

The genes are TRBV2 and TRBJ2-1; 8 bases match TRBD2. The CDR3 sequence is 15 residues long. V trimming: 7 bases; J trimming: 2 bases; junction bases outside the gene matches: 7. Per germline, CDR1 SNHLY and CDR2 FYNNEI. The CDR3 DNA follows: TGTGCCAGCAACGGGAGGGGGGGGCCCTACAATGAGCAGTTCTTC. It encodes CASNGRGGPYNEQFF. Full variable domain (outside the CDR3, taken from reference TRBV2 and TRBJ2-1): EPEVTQTPSHQVTQMGQEVILRCVPISNHLYFYWYRQILGQKVEFLVSFYNNEISEKSEIFDDQFSVERPDGSNFTLKIRSTKLEDSAMYFCASNGRGGPYNEQFFGPGTRLTVL.

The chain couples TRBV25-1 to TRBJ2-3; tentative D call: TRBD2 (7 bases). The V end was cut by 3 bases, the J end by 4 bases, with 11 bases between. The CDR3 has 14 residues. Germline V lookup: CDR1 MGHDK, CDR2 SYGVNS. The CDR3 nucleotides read TGTGCCAGCAGTGACCCGGGGGGCGCAGATACGCAGTATTTT. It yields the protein CASSDPGGADTQYF.

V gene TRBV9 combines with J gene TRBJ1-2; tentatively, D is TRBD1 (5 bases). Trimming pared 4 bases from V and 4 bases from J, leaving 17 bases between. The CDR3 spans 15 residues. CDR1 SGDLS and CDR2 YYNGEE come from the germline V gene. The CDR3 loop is CASSLPLGRGYGYTF. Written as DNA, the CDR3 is TGTGCCAGCAGCCTCCCCTTGGGGAGGGGCTATGGCTACACCTTC.

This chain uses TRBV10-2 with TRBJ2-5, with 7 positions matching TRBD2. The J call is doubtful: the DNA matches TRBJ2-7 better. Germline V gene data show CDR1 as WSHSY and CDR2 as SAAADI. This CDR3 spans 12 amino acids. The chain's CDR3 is CASRGGPYEQYF. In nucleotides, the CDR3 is TGCGCCAGCAGGGGAGGGCCCTACGAGCAGTACTTC.

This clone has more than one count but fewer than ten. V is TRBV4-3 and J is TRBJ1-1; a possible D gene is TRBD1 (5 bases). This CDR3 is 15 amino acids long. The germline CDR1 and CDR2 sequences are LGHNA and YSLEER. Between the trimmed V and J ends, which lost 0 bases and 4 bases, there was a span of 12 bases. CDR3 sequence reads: CASSQDLGQGTEAFF. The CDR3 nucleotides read TGCGCCAGCAGCCAAGATCTAGGCCAGGGCACTGAAGCTTTCTTT.

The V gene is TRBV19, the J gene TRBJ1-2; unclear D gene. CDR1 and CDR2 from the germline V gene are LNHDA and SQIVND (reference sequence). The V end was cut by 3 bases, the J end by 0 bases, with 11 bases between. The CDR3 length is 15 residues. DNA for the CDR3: TGTGCCAGTAGTATGATGAACAGAGCTAACTATGGCTACACCTTC. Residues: CASSMMNRANYGYTF.

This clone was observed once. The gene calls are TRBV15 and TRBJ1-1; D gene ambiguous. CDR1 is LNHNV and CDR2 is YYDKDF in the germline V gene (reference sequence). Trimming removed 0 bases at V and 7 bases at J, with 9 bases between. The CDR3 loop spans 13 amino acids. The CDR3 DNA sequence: TGTGCCACCAGCAGAGATATGGGAGTTGAAGCTTTCTTT. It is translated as CATSRDMGVEAFF. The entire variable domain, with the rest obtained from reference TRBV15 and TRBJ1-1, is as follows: DAMVIQNPRYQVTQFGKPVTLSCSQTLNHNVMYWYQQKSSQAPKLLFHYYDKDFNNEADTPDNFQSRRPNTSFCFLDIRSPGLGDTAMYLCATSRDMGVEAFFGQGTRLTVV.

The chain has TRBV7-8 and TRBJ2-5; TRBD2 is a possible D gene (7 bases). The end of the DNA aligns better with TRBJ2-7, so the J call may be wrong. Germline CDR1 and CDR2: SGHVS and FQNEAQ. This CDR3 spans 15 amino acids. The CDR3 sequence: CASSLGAGAYYEQYF. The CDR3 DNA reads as TGTGCCAGCAGCTTAGGTGCGGGGGCATACTACGAGCAGTACTTC.

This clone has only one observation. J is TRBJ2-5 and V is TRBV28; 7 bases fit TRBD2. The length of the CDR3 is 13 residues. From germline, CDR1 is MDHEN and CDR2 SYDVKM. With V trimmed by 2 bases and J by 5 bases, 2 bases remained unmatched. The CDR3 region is CASSLAGAETQYF. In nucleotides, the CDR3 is TGTGCCAGCAGTTTAGCGGGAGCGGAGACCCAGTACTTC.

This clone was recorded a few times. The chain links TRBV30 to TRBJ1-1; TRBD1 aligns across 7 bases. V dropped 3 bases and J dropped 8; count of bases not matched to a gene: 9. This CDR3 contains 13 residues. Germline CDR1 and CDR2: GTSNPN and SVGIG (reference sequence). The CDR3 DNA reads TGTGCCTGGAGCCGGAGGAAGGGACAGGAAGCTTTCTTT. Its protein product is CAWSRRKGQEAFF.

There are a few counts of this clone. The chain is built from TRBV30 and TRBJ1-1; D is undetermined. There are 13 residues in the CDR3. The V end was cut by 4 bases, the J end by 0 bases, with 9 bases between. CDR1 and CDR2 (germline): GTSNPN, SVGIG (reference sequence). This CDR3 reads CAWTTFMNTEAFF. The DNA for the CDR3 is TGTGCCTGGACGACATTCATGAACACTGAAGCTTTCTTT.

In nucleotides, the CDR3 is TGTGCCAGCAGCGTAGCTTCGGACTCCGGGGAGCTGTTTTTT. It encodes CASSVASDSGELFF. The J gene is TRBJ2-2, the V gene TRBV9, with D possibly TRBD2 on 5 matching bases. CDR1 is SGDLS, CDR2 YYNGEE, per germline. This CDR3 contains 14 residues. V was cut by 0 bases and J by 6 bases, with 9 bases left in between.

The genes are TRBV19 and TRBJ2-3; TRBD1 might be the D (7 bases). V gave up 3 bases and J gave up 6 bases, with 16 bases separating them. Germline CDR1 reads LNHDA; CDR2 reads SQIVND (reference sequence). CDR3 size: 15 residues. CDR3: CASSISRGALDTQYF. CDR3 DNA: TGTGCCAGTAGTATCTCCAGGGGGGCTCTTGATACGCAGTATTTT.